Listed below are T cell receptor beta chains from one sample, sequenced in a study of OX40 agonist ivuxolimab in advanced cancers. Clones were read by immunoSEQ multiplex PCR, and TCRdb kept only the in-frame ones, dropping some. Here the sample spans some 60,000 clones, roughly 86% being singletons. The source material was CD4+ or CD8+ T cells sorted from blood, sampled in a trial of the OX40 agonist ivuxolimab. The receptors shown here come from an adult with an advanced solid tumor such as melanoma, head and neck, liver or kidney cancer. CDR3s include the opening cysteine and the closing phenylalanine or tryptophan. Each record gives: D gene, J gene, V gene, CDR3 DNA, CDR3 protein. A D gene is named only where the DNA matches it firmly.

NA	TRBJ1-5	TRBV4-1	TGCGCCAGCGGGTCGCTCCAAGGCAATCAGCCCCAGCATTTT	CASGSLQGNQPQHF
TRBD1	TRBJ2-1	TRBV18	TGTGCCAGCTCACCGGACAGGAGCTCCTACAATGAGCAGTTCTTC	CASSPDRSSYNEQFF
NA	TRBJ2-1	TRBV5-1	TGCGCCAGCAGCTTGCTCCTCCGATCGACAGGCAATGAGCAGTTCTTC	CASSLLLRSTGNEQFF
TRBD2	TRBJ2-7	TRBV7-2	TGTGCCAGCAGCTTAGGAAGTGCGGGAGAGGATAAGCAGTACTTC	CASSLGSAGEDKQYF
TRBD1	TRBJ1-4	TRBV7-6	TGTGCCAGCAGCTGGGGGGACAGGGGTTTTAATGAAAAACTGTTTTTT	CASSWGDRGFNEKLFF
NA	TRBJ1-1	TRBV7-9	TGTGCCAGCAGCTTTGCCGTCAGCGAAGCTTTCTTT	CASSFAVSEAFF
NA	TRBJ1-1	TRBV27	TGTGCCAGCACCCTTACAGTGAACACTGAAGCTTTCTTT	CASTLTVNTEAFF
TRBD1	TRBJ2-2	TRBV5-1	TGCGCCAGCAGCTTGGGACAGGGTAACACCGGGGAGCTGTTTTTT	CASSLGQGNTGELFF
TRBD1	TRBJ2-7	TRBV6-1	TGTGCCAGCAGTGTTAGTCCCGGGACAGGGAACGAGCAGTACTTC	CASSVSPGTGNEQYF
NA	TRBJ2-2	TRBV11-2	TGTGCCAGCAGCCCCCGGTGGAACACCGGGGAGCTGTTTTTT	CASSPRWNTGELFF
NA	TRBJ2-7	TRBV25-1	TGTGCCAGCAGTGGTTACCACGAGCAGTACTTC	CASSGYHEQYF